The 28 T cell receptor beta chains presented below share a single source sample, sequenced in a study of memory CD4+ T cells and cytomegalovirus serostatus. The sort gate was single viable CD3+CD4+CD8-CD45RO+ cells for memory CD4+ T cells. The protocol was immunoSEQ multiplex PCR, while the TCRdb copy is restricted to in-frame clones and leaves out a portion. The sample yields around 50,000 clones, around four fifths seen once. Sequencing was performed on memory CD4+ T cells from blood. The receptors originated from an adult in good health and CMV-seronegative.

The chain is built from TRBV28 and TRBJ2-6, with TRBD1 identical over 8 bases. The germline V gene has CDR1 MDHEN and CDR2 SYDVKM. V lost 2 bases and J lost 0; bases outside the gene matches: 6. The CDR3 loop spans 18 amino acids. The CDR3 loop is CASSLRGRGLSGANVLTF. DNA for the CDR3: TGTGCCAGCAGTTTACGGGGCAGGGGGCTCTCTGGGGCCAACGTCCTGACTTTC.

The chain carries TRBV11-2 and TRBJ2-7; 7 nucleotides line up with TRBD2. This CDR3 comprises 14 residues. Looked up from germline, CDR1 is SGHAT and CDR2 is FQNNGV. V lost 5 bases and J lost 1; bases outside the gene matches: 5. In nucleotides, the CDR3 is TGTGCCAGCAGCCGAAAAGCGGGATCCTACGAGCAGTACTTC. As protein: CASSRKAGSYEQYF.

The chain recombines TRBV6-4 with TRBJ2-3; TRBD1 agrees at 7 bases. The V gene's germline CDR1 is MRHNA and CDR2 SNTAGT. The CDR3 has 16 amino acids. J lost 2 bases, V lost 5 bases, and 10 bases had no gene match. CDR3 region: CASSRQGEGNTDTQYF. CDR3 nucleotide sequence: TGTGCCAGCAGTCGACAGGGTGAGGGGAACACAGATACGCAGTATTTT.

This chain connects TRBV10-2 to TRBJ2-1, with a tentative D call TRBD1 (5 bases). CDR1 WSHSY and CDR2 SAAADI come from the germline V gene. V was shortened by 0 bases and J by 8 bases, with 8 bases between the two germline ends. This CDR3 contains 13 residues. CDR3 DNA: TGCGCCAGCAGTGAGTCACAGGTACATGAGCAGTTCTTC. Amino acid sequence: CASSESQVHEQFF.

This chain joins TRBV27 and TRBJ1-2, with TRBD1 matching 10 bases. CDR3 size: 15 residues. V was pared by 4 bases and J by 4 bases, with 6 bases of the junction left unmatched. Germline CDR1 and CDR2: MNHEY and SMNVEV (reference sequence). The CDR3 spells CASSSKGQGTYGYTF. Here the CDR3 DNA reads TGTGCCAGCAGTTCGAAGGGACAGGGGACCTATGGCTACACCTTC.

The CDR3 DNA sequence: TGTGCCAGCAGCTTAGATCCGACAGGACGAGGGGGGACCCAGTACTTC. Its translation: CASSLDPTGRGGTQYF. V is TRBV11-2 and J is TRBJ2-5; TRBD1 is a possible D gene (6 bases). The CDR3 contains 16 residues. Trimming pared 0 bases from V and 7 bases from J, leaving 18 bases between. The germline V gene encodes CDR1 SGHAT and CDR2 FQNNGV. Drawing the rest from reference TRBV11-2 and TRBJ2-5, the complete variable domain is EAGVAQSPRYKIIEKRQSVAFWCNPISGHATLYWYQQILGQGPKLLIQFQNNGVVDDSQLPKDRFSAERLKGVDSTLKIQPAKLEDSAVYLCASSLDPTGRGGTQYFGPGTRLLVL.

About this clone: The conserved phenylalanine or tryptophan normally closing the CDR3 is absent here, so this likely arose from a read error. The V call is TRBV4-2, the J call TRBJ2-7; no reliable D call. Germline assignment: CDR1 LGHNA and CDR2 YNFKEQ. The CDR3 is 11 amino acids. V was pared by 3 bases and J by 5 bases, with 5 bases between. Here the CDR3 reads CASSQGNEQYI. In DNA form, the CDR3 reads TGTGCCAGCAGCCAGGGGAACGAGCAGTACATC.

The rearrangement links TRBV2 to TRBJ2-7, with D perhaps given as TRBD1 or TRBD2 (5 bases each). Germline loops: CDR1 SNHLY, CDR2 FYNNEI. The V end lost 6 bases, the J end lost 10 bases, and 22 bases lay between the germline ends. The CDR3 runs to 14 residues. Here the CDR3 DNA reads TGTGCCAGCAGAAAAGACAGCGGCGTTGATAACCAGTACTTC. This gives the protein CASRKDSGVDNQYF.

The CDR3 coding sequence is TGTGCCAGCAGTTACTCGCGACACTCCGAGCAGTACTTC. Translating it yields CASSYSRHSEQYF. V gene TRBV6-5 combines with J gene TRBJ2-7; no firm D call. With 0 bases removed from V and 6 bases from J, the gap between germline ends came to 9 bases. Germline assignment: CDR1 MNHEY and CDR2 SVGAGI. This CDR3 region has 13 residues.

This clone appeared once. The V call is TRBV6-4, the J call TRBJ2-7; D is uncertain. Trimming removed 0 bases from V and 6 bases from J, with 12 bases in between. The CDR3 has 14 amino acids. CDR1 and CDR2 from the germline V gene are MRHNA and SNTAGT. The CDR3 nucleotides read TGTGCCAGCAGTGACTCGAGTAAGGGTCCCGAGCAGTACTTC. This encodes CASSDSSKGPEQYF.

The V and J genes are TRBV7-2 and TRBJ2-2, with 10 bases fitting TRBD2. The CDR3 totals 13 residues. CDR1 and CDR2 from the germline V gene are SGHTA and FQGNSA. The junction had 6 bases not matched to a gene; V was cut back by 4 bases and J by 13 bases. The CDR3: CASSSLLAGRLFF. The CDR3 DNA sequence: TGTGCCAGCAGCTCGTTACTAGCGGGAAGGCTGTTTTTT.

The genes are TRBV7-6 and TRBJ2-2, with a possible D match to TRBD1 (6 bases). V was trimmed by 1 base and J by 4 bases, leaving 10 bases between them. The CDR3 sequence is 15 residues long. Germline V gives CDR1 SGHVS, CDR2 FNYEAQ. The CDR3, as DNA: TGTGCCAGCAGCTTAGTGGTAGGGGGCACCGGGGAGCTGTTTTTT. This gives the protein CASSLVVGGTGELFF.

The rearrangement links TRBV7-9 to TRBJ1-3, with D unclear. Germline V gene sequence: CDR1 SEHNR, CDR2 FQNEAQ (reference sequence). V lost 2 bases to trimming and J lost 9 bases, with 11 bases between them. There are 13 residues in the CDR3. The CDR3 bases are TGTGCCAGCAGCTTAAGGCGGCCGAGCACCATATATTTT. It encodes CASSLRRPSTIYF.

The chain is built from TRBV13 and TRBJ1-3; D is perhaps TRBD1 (6 bases). CDR3 length: 16 amino acids. V lost 0 bases to trimming and J lost 2 bases, with 11 bases between them. Germline V gives CDR1 PRHDT, CDR2 FYEKMQ (reference sequence). CDR3 nucleotides: TGTGCCAGCAGCTTAGGGCAGGGGATTGCTGGAAACACCATATATTTT. Translation: CASSLGQGIAGNTIYF.

The chain uses TRBV13 and TRBJ1-1, with TRBD1 matching 9 bases. Germline trimming cut 5 bases from V and 3 bases from J; bases unmatched to any gene: 28. The CDR3 totals 22 residues. Germline V CDR1 and CDR2: PRHDT, FYEKMQ (reference sequence). The CDR3 DNA reads as TGTGCCAGCAGCCAAATTACGCCCTTTACCGACAGGGGGGGGTTGGAGGACACTGAAGCTTTCTTT. It codes for CASSQITPFTDRGGLEDTEAFF.

The chain links TRBV6-5 to TRBJ1-4; no reliable D call. The CDR3 length is 15 residues. V lost 3 bases, J lost 4 bases, and 12 bases lay in between. CDR1 MNHEY and CDR2 SVGAGI come from the germline V gene. This CDR3 reads CASSYFAGGNEKLFF. The DNA for the CDR3 is TGTGCCAGCAGTTATTTCGCTGGCGGTAATGAAAAACTGTTTTTT.

The chain couples TRBV2 to TRBJ1-6, with D uncertain. Trimming cost V 8 bases and J 9 bases, with 17 bases left between them. Germline CDR1 SNHLY, CDR2 FYNNEI. The CDR3 is made up of 14 amino acids. CDR3 region: CASGDDYLSSPLHF. CDR3 nucleotide sequence: TGTGCCAGCGGCGATGATTACCTGAGTTCACCCCTCCACTTT. The full variable domain, completed using reference TRBV2 and TRBJ1-6, is EPEVTQTPSHQVTQMGQEVILRCVPISNHLYFYWYRQILGQKVEFLVSFYNNEISEKSEIFDDQFSVERPDGSNFTLKIRSTKLEDSAMYFCASGDDYLSSPLHFGNGTRLTVT.

The genes are TRBV18 and TRBJ2-7; 9 bases match TRBD2. Germline V gene data show CDR1 as KGHSH and CDR2 as LQKENI. V was clipped by 6 bases and J by 3 bases; unmatched bases: 12. This CDR3 has 16 residues. CDR3 DNA: TGTGCCAGCTCCAGTAGCGGGGGCCCGTCGAGCTACGAGCAGTACTTC. This translates into CASSSSGGPSSYEQYF.

This clone was observed a few times. In the same sample, other DNA sequences code for this CDR3. The J gene is TRBJ1-4, the V gene TRBV18, with D hard to call. Germline V gene lookup returns CDR1 KGHSH and CDR2 LQKENI. CDR3 size: 11 residues. V lost 3 bases to trimming and J lost 8 bases, with 4 bases between them. DNA for the CDR3: TGTGCCAGCTCACCTGGGGAAAAACTGTTTTTT. This encodes CASSPGEKLFF.

The chain recombines TRBV27 with TRBJ1-4, with a tentative D call TRBD1 (6 bases). Germline loops: CDR1 MNHEY, CDR2 SMNVEV (reference sequence). This CDR3 is built from 16 residues. The V end lost 3 bases, the J end lost 1 base, and 12 bases lay between the germline ends. Here the CDR3 reads CASSFGQLGTNEKLFF. CDR3 in DNA: TGTGCCAGCAGTTTCGGACAGCTCGGAACTAATGAAAAACTGTTTTTT.

This clone occurred once. The chain joins TRBV11-1 to TRBJ2-7; 8 bases agree with TRBD1. The J segment lost 4 bases and the V segment lost 5 bases, leaving 13 bases of the junction unmatched. CDR1 SGHAT and CDR2 FQDESV come from the germline V gene (reference sequence). This CDR3 contains 16 residues. CDR3 in DNA: TGTGCCAGCAGCAACAAACCGGGACAGGTGGTTTACGAGCAGTACTTC. Translating gives CASSNKPGQVVYEQYF.

This chain links TRBV10-3 with TRBJ2-7; D may be TRBD1 (5 bases). Trimming removed 2 bases at V and 1 base at J, with 6 bases between. The CDR3 loop spans 13 amino acids. Germline CDR1 ENHRY, CDR2 SYGVKD. The CDR3 spells CAISEGQSYEQYF. The DNA for the CDR3 is TGTGCCATCAGTGAGGGACAATCCTACGAGCAGTACTTC.

The V gene is TRBV30, the J gene TRBJ2-7, with D tentatively TRBD1 (5 bases). The CDR3 loop spans 14 amino acids. Trimming shortened V by 0 bases and J by 3 bases, and 12 bases separated the two germline ends. Germline V gene data show CDR1 as GTSNPN and CDR2 as SVGIG (reference sequence). CDR3 protein: CAWSVGDRVYEQYF. As DNA, the CDR3 is TGTGCCTGGAGTGTCGGTGACAGAGTCTACGAGCAGTACTTC.

The chain is built from TRBV27 and TRBJ1-1, with 7 bases aligning to TRBD1. Trimming cost V 6 bases and J 4 bases; bases outside gene matches: 14. The CDR3 consists of 16 residues. Per germline, CDR1 MNHEY and CDR2 SMNVEV (reference sequence). The CDR3 is CASSRLTGSKVTEAFF. The DNA for the CDR3 is TGTGCCAGCAGCCGTTTGACAGGGAGTAAGGTCACTGAAGCTTTCTTT.

The CDR3 DNA reads TGTGCCAGCAGTTTAGGGGCAGGGGTTCGGCCTCAGCCCCAGCATTTT. Its translation is CASSLGAGVRPQPQHF. The V gene is TRBV28, the J gene TRBJ1-5, with TRBD1 as a possible D gene (6 bases). Germline CDR1 is MDHEN and CDR2 is SYDVKM. There are 16 residues in the CDR3. Trimming shortened V by 2 bases and J by 6 bases, and 17 bases separated the two germline ends.

The gene calls are TRBV5-1 and TRBJ2-7; 7 positions match TRBD1. The junction had 8 bases not matched to a gene; V was cut back by 5 bases and J by 3 bases. Germline V gene sequence: CDR1 SGHRS, CDR2 YFSETQ. This CDR3 is built from 14 residues. The CDR3 DNA is TGCGCCAGCAGAAACAGGGGTTCGGACTACGAGCAGTACTTC. It yields the protein CASRNRGSDYEQYF.

The rearrangement joins TRBV9 to TRBJ1-4; a weak D match, TRBD1 (6 bases). The V and J ends lost 0 bases and 1 base respectively, with 13 bases between them. The CDR3 is 17 amino acids. Germline values: CDR1 SGDLS, CDR2 YYNGEE. CDR3 nucleotides: TGTGCCAGCAGCGTAGTACAGGGAATTTTAACTAATGAAAAACTGTTTTTT. This encodes CASSVVQGILTNEKLFF.

The gene calls are TRBV30 and TRBJ1-2, with a weak D call TRBD1 (6 bases). From germline, CDR1 is GTSNPN and CDR2 SVGIG (reference sequence). The CDR3 runs to 13 residues. V dropped 5 bases and J dropped 2 bases, with 12 bases sitting between them. CDR3 region: CAWARTVNYGYTF. In DNA form, the CDR3 reads TGTGCCTGGGCTCGGACAGTCAACTATGGCTACACCTTC.